Following are 25 T cell receptor beta chains from one sample sequenced in a study of T cells in Graves' hyperthyroidism and ophthalmopathy. The investigators amplified TCR beta CDR3 regions from RNA transcripts. The primer set for the first-round RT-PCR of the TCR CDR3 was HTBI. MiXCR was run by TCRdb on the multiplex PCR reads, yielding one entry per CDR3 protein. The data contain about 500,000 distinct CDR3 sequences, 15% to 20% of them seen just once; the ten biggest clones take up 29%. Sequenced sample: blood. The receptors shown here come from a woman aged 25 to 45 with Graves' ophthalmopathy.

This clonotype showed up just a few times. The V and J genes are TRBV28 and TRBJ1-1; 9 nucleotides match TRBD1. Germline V lookup: CDR1 MDHEN, CDR2 SYDVKM. After removal of 6 bases from V and 7 bases from J, the junction contained 3 bases not matched to a gene. The CDR3 length is 12 residues. CDR3 sequence (DNA): TGTGCCAGCAGGACAGGGGGGGTTGAAGCTTTCTTT. Protein product: CASRTGGVEAFF.

V gene TRBV6-5 combines with J gene TRBJ2-7; a possible D gene is TRBD1 (5 bases). Germline lookup yields CDR1 MNHEY and CDR2 SVGAGI. The length of the CDR3 is 13 residues. The V end lost 5 bases, the J end lost 2 bases, and 10 bases lay between the germline ends. CDR3 bases: TGTGCCAGCAGTACATCGGACACCTACGAGCAGTACTTC. It is translated as CASSTSDTYEQYF.

At least ten counts were recorded for this clonotype. CDR3 residues: CASTPGGDEQYF. The CDR3 nucleotides are TGTGCCAGCACCCCCGGGGGGGACGAGCAGTACTTC. The chain couples TRBV28 to TRBJ2-7, with TRBD2 matching 8 bases. After removal of 7 bases from V and 5 bases from J, the junction contained 4 bases not matched to a gene. Germline V gene lookup returns CDR1 MDHEN and CDR2 SYDVKM. This CDR3 is built from 12 residues.

This sequence joins TRBV7-9 and TRBJ1-2, with D possibly being TRBD1 (6 bases). With 1 base removed from V and 4 bases from J, the gap between germline ends came to 13 bases. The CDR3 covers 15 residues. Per the germline V gene, CDR1 is SEHNR and CDR2 is FQNEAQ (reference sequence). The CDR3 here is CASSLEATGAYGYTF. DNA of the CDR3: TGTGCCAGCAGCTTAGAGGCGACAGGAGCCTATGGCTACACCTTC. Using reference TRBV7-9 and TRBJ1-2 for the parts outside the CDR3, the full variable domain is DTGVSQNPRHKITKRGQNVTFRCDPISEHNRLYWYRQTLGQGPEFLTYFQNEAQLEKSRLLSDRFSAERPKGSFSTLEIQRTEQGDSAMYLCASSLEATGAYGYTFGSGTRLTVV.

This clonotype was counted a few times. The rearrangement uses TRBV29-1 and TRBJ2-7; TRBD1 is a possible D gene (5 bases). The CDR3 consists of 12 residues. CDR1 is SQVTM, CDR2 ANQGSEA, per germline. The V and J ends lost 4 bases and 5 bases respectively, with 12 bases between them. CDR3 loop: CSVAGQGNEQYF. CDR3 nucleotide sequence: TGCAGCGTTGCAGGGCAGGGTAACGAGCAGTACTTC.

This clonotype has only a few counts. The chain employs TRBV27 and TRBJ2-2; 9 bases line up with TRBD1. V lost 4 bases to trimming and J lost 6 bases; unmatched junction nucleotides: 3. The CDR3 is 14 residues long. Germline CDR1 MNHEY, CDR2 SMNVEV (reference sequence). CDR3 residues: CASSSRQGAGELFF. Written as DNA, the CDR3 is TGTGCCAGCAGTTCACGACAGGGGGCCGGGGAGCTGTTTTTT.

In its sample, this clonotype was seen many times. The rearrangement uses TRBV11-2 and TRBJ2-7; D may be TRBD1 (6 bases). Trimming pared 3 bases from V and 4 bases from J, leaving 16 bases between. This CDR3 contains 15 residues. Germline V gene sequence: CDR1 SGHAT, CDR2 FQNNGV. CDR3 nucleotides: TGTGCCAGCAGCTTCGACGGGACAAGCCTTTACGAGCAGTACTTC. Protein product: CASSFDGTSLYEQYF.

The chain joins TRBV20-1 to TRBJ2-5, with 13 bases matching TRBD2. CDR1 and CDR2 from the germline V gene are DFQATT and SNEGSKA (reference sequence). V trimming: 3 bases; J trimming: 4 bases; junction bases outside the gene matches: 5. The CDR3 consists of 15 residues. CDR3 sequence (DNA): TGCAGTGCTAGTAGCGGGACTAGCGGGATAGAGACCCAGTACTTC. Residues: CSASSGTSGIETQYF.

This clonotype was counted a few times. The chain couples TRBV6-1 to TRBJ1-5; no clear D gene. The CDR3 covers 16 residues. Trimming shortened V by 6 bases and J by 7 bases, and 22 bases separated the two germline ends. The germline CDR1 and CDR2 sequences are MNHNS and SASEGT. In DNA form, the CDR3 reads TGTGCCAGCAGCCCCGCGGGTGGTTCTCAGCAGCAGCCCCAGCATTTT. Its protein product is CASSPAGGSQQQPQHF.

Concerning this clonotype: This may come from a read error, since a much larger clone is one base off. The chain joins TRBV9 to TRBJ2-5; tentatively, D is TRBD1 (6 bases). This CDR3 has 16 amino acids. CDR1 and CDR2 from the germline V gene are SGDLS and YYNGEE. The CDR3, as DNA: TGTGCCAGCAGCGTAAGTCCAGGGGCAATTCAAGGGACCCAGTACTTC. Translation gives CASSVSPGAIQGTQYF.

CDR3 sequence: CASSSWTGGAYEQYF. CDR3 sequence (DNA): TGTGCCAGCAGCTCCTGGACAGGGGGGGCCTACGAGCAGTACTTC. The genes are TRBV7-2 and TRBJ2-7, with 10 bases fitting TRBD1. V gave up 4 bases and J gave up 2 bases; unmatched junction bases: 5. This CDR3 is built from 15 residues. Germline V gene lookup returns CDR1 SGHTA and CDR2 FQGNSA.

This rearrangement joins TRBV20-1 to TRBJ2-7; D possibly corresponds to TRBD1 (5 bases). V dropped 5 bases and J dropped 3 bases, with 14 bases sitting between them. CDR1 DFQATT and CDR2 SNEGSKA come from the germline V gene (reference sequence). This CDR3 has 13 residues. The CDR3 region has the DNA TGCAGTGCTCACGACAGTTACCTCTACGAGCAGTACTTC. This sequence encodes CSAHDSYLYEQYF.

This clonotype was seen repeatedly, ten times or more. J is TRBJ2-1 and V is TRBV5-1, with D perhaps matching TRBD2 (5 bases). Trimming pared 4 bases from V and 4 bases from J, leaving 15 bases between. This CDR3 contains 15 residues. The germline gives CDR1 SGHRS, CDR2 YFSETQ. The CDR3 loop is CASSLTGNLYNEQFF. Written as DNA, the CDR3 is TGCGCCAGCAGCCTGACCGGGAACCTTTACAATGAGCAGTTCTTC.

The CDR3 sequence: CASASRGHTEAFF. Here the CDR3 DNA reads TGTGCCAGCGCTTCAAGGGGGCACACTGAAGCTTTCTTT. The chain employs TRBV9 and TRBJ1-1; 7 nucleotides line up with TRBD1. V lost 7 bases, J lost 3 bases, and 6 bases stayed unmatched. This CDR3 region has 13 residues. Germline V gene sequence: CDR1 SGDLS, CDR2 YYNGEE.

This clonotype was seen many times. The rearrangement joins TRBV6-2 or TRBV6-3 to TRBJ2-1; 7 positions match TRBD1. The CDR3 extends over 15 amino acids. The V gene end was trimmed by 6 bases and the J gene end by 0 bases; junction bases not matched to a gene: 5. CDR1 MNHEY and CDR2 SVGEGT come from the germline V gene. The CDR3 loop reads CASRRHRGSYNEQFF. The CDR3 DNA is TGTGCCAGCAGACGCCACAGGGGCTCCTACAATGAGCAGTTCTTC.

This clonotype appeared many times. CDR3 protein: CSTAGGPTPEQYF. CDR3 nucleotides: TGCAGTACAGCAGGGGGCCCAACGCCCGAGCAGTACTTC. The V and J genes are TRBV20-1 and TRBJ2-7; 8 positions agree with TRBD1. V shed 8 bases and J 6 bases; nucleotides not matched to a gene: 12. Germline V lookup: CDR1 DFQATT, CDR2 SNEGSKA (reference sequence). The CDR3 totals 13 residues.

As concerns this clonotype: A junction end diverges from the germline sequence, so it may reflect a read error. The J gene is TRBJ2-1, the V gene TRBV10-2; D might be TRBD1 or TRBD2, each matching 7 bases. Germline V gene sequence: CDR1 WSHSY, CDR2 SAAADI. The CDR3 loop spans 13 amino acids. Here the CDR3 DNA reads TGCGCTAGCAGGGGGGGCGCAAAAATTCAGCAGTTCTTC. Its translation: CASRGGAKIQQFF.

The chain uses TRBV12-3 or TRBV12-4 and TRBJ2-1, with D maybe TRBD2 (6 bases). CDR3 length: 14 residues. Trimming shortened V by 5 bases and J by 10 bases, and 18 bases separated the two germline ends. The CDR3 coding sequence is TGTGCCAGCAGTAAAAATAGCGGAGCTAACGAGCAGTTCTTC. Translating gives CASSKNSGANEQFF.

The chain carries TRBV24-1 and TRBJ2-3, with D maybe TRBD1 (6 bases). The CDR3 is 16 amino acids. Looked up from germline, CDR1 is KGHDR and CDR2 is SFDVKD. Trimming removed 5 bases from V and 2 bases from J, with 16 bases in between. The CDR3 bases are TGTGCCACCAGTGCCGGACAGACCCCTTCCACAGATACGCAGTATTTT. Its translation is CATSAGQTPSTDTQYF.

The V call is TRBV3-1, the J call TRBJ2-3, with 10 bases that match TRBD1. This CDR3 has 17 amino acids. Per the germline V gene, CDR1 is LGHDT and CDR2 is YNNKEL (reference sequence). The J segment lost 1 base and the V segment lost 4 bases, leaving 8 bases of the junction unmatched. CDR3: CASSRMYGTGGTDTQYF. The CDR3 DNA sequence: TGTGCCAGCAGCCGTATGTACGGGACAGGGGGCACAGATACGCAGTATTTT.

The genes are TRBV24-1 and TRBJ2-2; a weak D match, TRBD1 (5 bases). The CDR3 runs to 18 residues. Germline-derived CDR1 and CDR2 are KGHDR and SFDVKD. V was pared by 0 bases and J by 2 bases, with 15 bases between. The CDR3 nucleotides read TGTGCCACCAGTGATTTGACAGGAAAAGGGATCAACACCGGGGAGCTGTTTTTT. This translates into CATSDLTGKGINTGELFF.

Many counts were recorded for this clonotype. This chain joins TRBV5-1 and TRBJ2-3; TRBD1 aligns across 8 bases. In germline, CDR1 is SGHRS, CDR2 YFSETQ. This CDR3 spans 15 amino acids. J gave up 3 bases and V 4 bases, and 7 bases lay outside the gene matches. Written as DNA, the CDR3 is TGCGCCAGCAGCCCGGGACAGGACGGTACAGATACGCAGTATTTT. This sequence encodes CASSPGQDGTDTQYF. The variable domain in full, with the rest retrieved from reference TRBV5-1 and TRBJ2-3, is KAGVTQTPRYLIKTRGQQVTLSCSPISGHRSVSWYQQTPGQGLQFLFEYFSETQRNKGNFPGRFSGRQFSNSRSEMNVSTLELGDSALYLCASSPGQDGTDTQYFGPGTRLTVL.

This clonotype was counted at least ten times. V usage is TRBV6-2 or TRBV6-3 and J usage is TRBJ2-1; D is ambiguous. CDR1 is MNHEY and CDR2 is SVGEGT in the germline V gene. This CDR3 spans 15 amino acids. Trimming took 5 bases from V and 0 from J, leaving 11 bases between them. As DNA, the CDR3 is TGTGCCAGCAGTCCTTACGGCAGCTCCTACAATGAGCAGTTCTTC. Its protein is CASSPYGSSYNEQFF.

This clonotype was counted a few times. The rearrangement uses TRBV6-1 and TRBJ2-1; tentative D call: TRBD1 (5 bases). CDR1 is MNHNS, CDR2 SASEGT, per germline. The V and J ends lost 3 bases and 2 bases respectively, with 11 bases between them. The CDR3 consists of 15 residues. Here the CDR3 DNA reads TGTGCCAGCAGTGACCCCAGGGTGGCCTACAATGAGCAGTTCTTC. It codes for CASSDPRVAYNEQFF.

The chain is built from TRBV3-1 and TRBJ1-3, with 8 bases lining up with TRBD1. The CDR3 length is 16 residues. CDR1 and CDR2 (germline): LGHDT, YNNKEL (reference sequence). V lost 8 bases, J lost 1 base, and 10 bases stayed unmatched. For the CDR3, the DNA is TGTGCCAGCGAAGCCAGGGGGCGAGGGTCTGGAAACACCATATATTTT. Translated, it gives CASEARGRGSGNTIYF.